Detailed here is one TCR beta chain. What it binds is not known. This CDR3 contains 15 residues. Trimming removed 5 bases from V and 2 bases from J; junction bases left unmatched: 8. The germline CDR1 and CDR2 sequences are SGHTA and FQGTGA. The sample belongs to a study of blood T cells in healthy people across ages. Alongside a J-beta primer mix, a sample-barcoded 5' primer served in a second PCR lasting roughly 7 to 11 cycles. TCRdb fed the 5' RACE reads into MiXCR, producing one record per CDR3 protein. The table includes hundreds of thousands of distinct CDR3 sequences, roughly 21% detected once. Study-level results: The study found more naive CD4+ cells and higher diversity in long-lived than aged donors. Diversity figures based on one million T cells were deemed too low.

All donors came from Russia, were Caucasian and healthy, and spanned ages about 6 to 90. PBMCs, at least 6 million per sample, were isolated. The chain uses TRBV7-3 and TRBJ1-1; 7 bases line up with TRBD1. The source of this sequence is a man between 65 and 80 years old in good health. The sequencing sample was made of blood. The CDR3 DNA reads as TGTGCCAGCAGCGAATCGACAGGGACCAACACTGAAGCTTTCTTT. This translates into CASSESTGTNTEAFF.